These 14 T cell receptor beta chains came from one sample sequenced in a study of T cell changes during pregnancy in multiple sclerosis. TCRdb's copy holds only in-frame clones and misses some; the assay was immunoSEQ multiplex PCR. The data contain some 27,000 clones, about 89% of them seen just once; the ten biggest clones take up approximately 0.6%. The sample was CD4+ T cells from peripheral blood mononuclear cells, taken in the first trimester of pregnancy. Receptor source: a female donor in good health, enrolled as a control in a pregnancy study.

This chain joins TRBV30 and TRBJ2-1, with D possibly matching TRBD2 (6 bases). Germline CDR1 is GTSNPN and CDR2 is SVGIG (reference sequence). CDR3 size: 15 residues. The germline V and J ends were trimmed by 7 bases and 0 bases, with 16 bases remaining between them. The CDR3: CASTRDFSSYNEQFF. The CDR3 DNA sequence: TGTGCCTCGACCCGGGACTTCAGCTCCTACAATGAGCAGTTCTTC.

The V gene is TRBV4-2, the J gene TRBJ2-3; the match to TRBD1 covers 9 bases. Looked up from germline, CDR1 is LGHNA and CDR2 is YNFKEQ. The CDR3 has 17 residues. V lost 1 base and J lost 3; bases outside the gene matches: 8. The CDR3 bases are TGTGCCAGCAGCCAAGTGGGATCGGACAGGGGTACAGATACGCAGTATTTT. Protein sequence: CASSQVGSDRGTDTQYF.

This chain links TRBV25-1 with TRBJ2-7; TRBD1 might be the D (6 bases). V was cut by 2 bases and J by 2 bases, with 10 bases left in between. CDR1 and CDR2 (germline): MGHDK, SYGVNS. The CDR3 runs to 14 residues. The CDR3 DNA sequence: TGTGCCAGCAGTGAAAGGACAGACACCTACGAGCAGTACTTC. Translation: CASSERTDTYEQYF.

In its sample, this clone was seen once. The chain employs TRBV14 and TRBJ2-7; D is unresolved. The V end was cut by 1 base, the J end by 3 bases, with 7 bases between. The CDR3 consists of 13 residues. Germline values: CDR1 SGHDN, CDR2 FVKESK. The CDR3 sequence: CASSQAEYYEQYF. The CDR3 DNA sequence: TGTGCCAGCAGCCAAGCGGAGTACTACGAGCAGTACTTC.

This clone was detected only once. V and J are TRBV5-4 and TRBJ2-3; 7 nucleotides line up with TRBD2. The CDR3 length is 16 residues. After removal of 0 bases from V and 1 base from J, the junction contained 5 bases not matched to a gene. CDR1 is SGHNT and CDR2 is YYREEE in the germline V gene (reference sequence). The DNA for the CDR3 is TGTGCCAGCAGCTTGGCCGGCGGGAGTGGCACAGATACGCAGTATTTT. Translating it yields CASSLAGGSGTDTQYF.

This clone was seen a single time. The rearrangement uses TRBV7-6 and TRBJ1-5, with no clear D. There are 13 residues in the CDR3. Trimming removed 2 bases from V and 5 bases from J, with 7 bases in between. Germline-derived CDR1 and CDR2 are SGHVS and FNYEAQ. The CDR3 DNA is TGTGCCAGCAGCTTAACGTTAGATCAGCCCCAGCATTTT. Protein product: CASSLTLDQPQHF.

The chain joins TRBV27 to TRBJ2-7, with D possibly TRBD2 on 5 matching bases. The CDR3 contains 15 residues. V lost 5 bases and J lost 2, with 16 bases in between. Germline V gene sequence: CDR1 MNHEY, CDR2 SMNVEV (reference sequence). This CDR3 reads CASSPRRTLTYEQYF. The CDR3 bases are TGTGCCAGCAGTCCCCGTAGGACTCTAACCTACGAGCAGTACTTC.

This chain joins TRBV5-6 and TRBJ1-2; TRBD1 matches at 7 bases. From germline, CDR1 is SGHDT and CDR2 YYEEEE. The CDR3 spans 17 residues. Unmatched junction bases numbered 16, after V lost 4 bases and J lost 4 bases. The CDR3 reads CASSPKGAGGDFYGYTF. The CDR3 coding sequence is TGTGCCAGCAGCCCTAAGGGGGCAGGGGGAGATTTCTATGGCTACACCTTC.

This chain joins TRBV30 and TRBJ1-6; D uncertain. Germline V gives CDR1 GTSNPN, CDR2 SVGIG (reference sequence). The V and J ends lost 0 bases and 5 bases respectively, with 8 bases between them. CDR3 size: 14 residues. CDR3 protein: CAWSVAVNNSPLHF. The CDR3 DNA sequence: TGTGCCTGGAGTGTGGCGGTAAATAATTCACCCCTCCACTTT.

V is TRBV6-6 and J is TRBJ2-7, with 9 bases lining up with TRBD1. Per the germline V gene, CDR1 is MNHNY and CDR2 is SVGAGI (reference sequence). The ends lost 6 bases at V and 2 bases at J; junction bases unmatched: 8. The CDR3 loop spans 15 amino acids. The CDR3 DNA reads TGTGCCAGCAGCACCCCGGGACAGGGCACCTACGAGCAGTACTTC. This translates into CASSTPGQGTYEQYF.

The V call is TRBV4-3, the J call TRBJ1-2, with TRBD1 matching over 8 bases. The J segment lost 13 bases and the V segment lost 4 bases, leaving 11 bases of the junction unmatched. Looked up from germline, CDR1 is LGHNA and CDR2 is YSLEER. This CDR3 is 13 amino acids long. The CDR3 region has the DNA TGCGCCAGCAGCCCACAGGGGGTAGAAGGTTTCACCTTC. Its translation is CASSPQGVEGFTF.

The CDR3 loop reads CASSPFRGLAGARFQETQYF. CDR3 nucleotides: TGTGCCAGCAGCCCCTTCCGGGGACTAGCGGGGGCACGCTTCCAAGAGACCCAGTACTTC. V and J are TRBV9 and TRBJ2-5, with TRBD2 identical over 14 bases. The CDR3 consists of 20 residues. Per the germline V gene, CDR1 is SGDLS and CDR2 is YYNGEE. Unmatched junction bases numbered 15, after V lost 4 bases and J lost 1 base. The variable domain in full, with the rest retrieved from reference TRBV9 and TRBJ2-5, is DSGVTQTPKHLITATGQRVTLRCSPRSGDLSVYWYQQSLDQGLQFLIQYYNGEERAKGNILERFSAQQFPDLHSELNLSSLELGDSALYFCASSPFRGLAGARFQETQYFGPGTRLLVL.

The V gene is TRBV9, the J gene TRBJ1-2, with 11 bases identical to TRBD1. The CDR3 totals 16 residues. In germline, CDR1 is SGDLS, CDR2 YYNGEE. V trimming: 3 bases; J trimming: 1 base; junction bases outside the gene matches: 5. The CDR3 sequence: CASSDRDRGVNYGYTF. The DNA for the CDR3 is TGTGCCAGCAGCGACCGGGACAGGGGGGTTAACTATGGCTACACCTTC.

J is TRBJ2-1 and V is TRBV5-1, with 9 bases matching TRBD2. This CDR3 region has 15 residues. Germline values: CDR1 SGHRS, CDR2 YFSETQ. V shed 3 bases, J shed 2 bases, and the junction held 3 bases outside the gene matches. The CDR3 loop reads CASSSTSGTYNEQFF. The CDR3 region has the DNA TGCGCCAGCAGCTCGACTAGCGGCACCTACAATGAGCAGTTCTTC.